The 12 T cell receptor beta chains below all came from one sample that was sequenced in a study of graft-versus-host responses after intestinal transplantation. Their specific antigens are unknown. The protocol was immunoSEQ multiplex PCR, while the TCRdb copy is restricted to in-frame clones and leaves out a portion. There are approximately 86,000 clones in the sample; about nine tenths occur only once, and over 0.08% lies in the top ten. The sample consisted of unstimulated CD4+ T cells sorted from spleen or lymph node cells, taken before intestinal transplant. The receptors originated from a human donor who received an intestinal transplant.

V and J are TRBV5-4 and TRBJ2-7; 8 nucleotides match TRBD1. This CDR3 comprises 15 residues. V lost 5 bases to trimming and J lost 2 bases; unmatched junction nucleotides: 9. The V gene's germline CDR1 is SGHNT and CDR2 YYREEE (reference sequence). CDR3: CASSLPGTGTYEQYF. For the CDR3, the DNA is TGTGCCAGCAGTTTGCCCGGGACAGGAACCTACGAGCAGTACTTC. Drawing the rest from reference TRBV5-4 and TRBJ2-7, the complete variable domain is ETGVTQSPTHLIKTRGQQVTLRCSSQSGHNTVSWYQQALGQGPQFIFQYYREEENGRGNFPPRFSGLQFPNYSSELNVNALELDDSALYLCASSLPGTGTYEQYFGPGTRLTVT.

Concerning this clone itself: In this CDR3 the conserved last residue, phenylalanine or tryptophan, is missing, so a read error is likely. Because the CDR3's place on the DNA is in doubt, the DNA is left out and the CDR3 is given as listed by TCRdb. The chain links TRBV6-7 to TRBJ2-4; the table's TRBD1 call for D was not verified on the DNA. TRBV6-7 is known as an ORF, though its function is uncertain. The CDR3 length is 13 residues, termini included. The CDR3 reads CASSYGKGWWDKK.

This chain links TRBV7-2 with TRBJ1-1; possible D gene TRBD1, 5 bases. The ends were cut back, 5 bases at V and 2 bases at J, with 12 bases in the middle. The CDR3 extends over 14 amino acids. Looked up from germline, CDR1 is SGHTA and CDR2 is FQGNSA. CDR3 amino acids: CASSLRQINTEAFF. The CDR3 bases are TGTGCCAGCAGCCTCCGACAGATTAACACTGAAGCTTTCTTT.

The chain couples TRBV4-3 to TRBJ2-5; 8 bases are a match to TRBD2. The ends lost 0 bases at V and 4 bases at J; junction bases unmatched: 19. Per germline, CDR1 LGHNA and CDR2 YSLEER. The CDR3 covers 20 residues. The CDR3 is CASSQDRLRAGGLNIETQYF. The CDR3, as DNA: TGCGCCAGCAGCCAAGACCGGTTACGCGCGGGGGGTCTGAATATAGAGACCCAGTACTTC.

The chain couples TRBV18 to TRBJ1-4; the D gene is possibly TRBD1 (6 bases). V lost 1 base and J lost 7, with 13 bases in between. Germline V CDR1 and CDR2: KGHSH, LQKENI. The CDR3 totals 15 residues. CDR3 loop: CASSPQTGQGEKLFF. CDR3 sequence (DNA): TGTGCCAGCTCACCACAAACAGGGCAGGGTGAAAAACTGTTTTTT.

This clone was seen once. A junction boundary mismatches the germline segment, possibly from a read error. Other DNA sequences within the sample encode an identical CDR3. The chain links TRBV29-1 to TRBJ2-1; TRBD2 is a possible D gene (5 bases). This CDR3 is 11 amino acids long. Per the germline V gene, CDR1 is SQVTM and CDR2 is ANQGSEA. CDR3 region: CSVGVDNEQFF. The CDR3 nucleotides are TGCAGCGTGGGAGTAGACAATGAGCAATTCTTC.

This clone was seen once. The chain links TRBV2 to TRBJ2-7; D may be TRBD1 (5 bases). The CDR3 loop spans 12 amino acids. V was cut by 11 bases and J by 2 bases, with 13 bases left in between. The germline CDR1 and CDR2 sequences are SNHLY and FYNNEI. CDR3 DNA sequence: TGTGCCGGGGCTGACCGGACCTACGAGCAGTACTTC. It is translated as CAGADRTYEQYF. The full variable domain, completed using reference TRBV2 and TRBJ2-7, is EPEVTQTPSHQVTQMGQEVILRCVPISNHLYFYWYRQILGQKVEFLVSFYNNEISEKSEIFDDQFSVERPDGSNFTLKIRSTKLEDSAMYFCAGADRTYEQYFGPGTRLTVT.

The genes are TRBV15 and TRBJ1-2, with a possible D match to TRBD1 (6 bases). Trimming removed 8 bases at V and 3 bases at J, with 16 bases between. CDR1 is LNHNV, CDR2 YYDKDF, per germline (reference sequence). The CDR3 is 14 residues long. This chain's CDR3 is CATSATGRDYGYTF. For the CDR3, the DNA is TGTGCCACCTCGGCTACAGGGAGGGACTATGGCTACACCTTC.

The chain carries TRBV7-6 and TRBJ2-3; 9 bases agree with TRBD2. With V trimmed by 5 bases and J by 4 bases, 10 bases remained unmatched. CDR1 is SGHVS, CDR2 FNYEAQ, per germline. CDR3 length: 16 amino acids. CDR3 DNA: TGTGCCAGCAGCCCGATGGGCGGGGGGGTCCCAGATACGCAGTATTTT. It translates to CASSPMGGGVPDTQYF.

This chain joins TRBV6-6 and TRBJ1-2; 7 bases fit TRBD1. The CDR3 contains 14 residues. The V and J ends lost 6 bases and 4 bases, in that order; junction bases with no gene match: 8. Germline loops: CDR1 MNHNY, CDR2 SVGAGI (reference sequence). The CDR3 bases are TGTGCCAGCAGCCCCGGGACAGCCACCTATGGCTACACCTTC. It specifies CASSPGTATYGYTF.

The chain joins TRBV9 to TRBJ1-2; TRBD1 is a possible D gene (5 bases). Per germline, CDR1 SGDLS and CDR2 YYNGEE. CDR3 length equals 13 residues. V was pared by 4 bases and J by 3 bases, with 10 bases between. CDR3 protein: CASSTDTHYGYTF. The CDR3 coding sequence is TGTGCCAGCAGCACGGACACCCACTATGGCTACACCTTC.

The chain links TRBV9 to TRBJ2-3, with D possibly matching TRBD2 (5 bases). This CDR3 region has 14 residues. Germline CDR1 SGDLS, CDR2 YYNGEE. V gave up 4 bases and J gave up 3 bases, with 12 bases separating them. This chain's CDR3 is CASSPQPGTDTQYF. DNA of the CDR3: TGTGCCAGCAGCCCACAACCGGGGACAGATACGCAGTATTTT.